This TCR beta chain is from a study of blood T cell repertoires in COVID-19. Sequencing used immunoSEQ multiplex PCR; TCRdb keeps in-frame clones, though not all of them. The sample has roughly 230,000 clones, roughly nine tenths seen once. This clone was observed once. V gave up 1 base and J gave up 8 bases, with 14 bases separating them. This CDR3 has 13 amino acids. CDR1 and CDR2 (germline): GTSNPN, SVGIG (reference sequence). This study enrolled people aged about 18 to 100 from approximately 25 US geographic areas. Cohorts were based on clinical histories the participants reported. The sequence came from a woman aged 25 to 39 with acute COVID-19. The V and J genes are TRBV30 and TRBJ1-1; D uncertain. Sequencing input: PBMCs or T cells enriched from blood (not recorded which). CDR3 in DNA: TGTGCCTGGAGTGGGGCGTACAGTGCCGAAGCTTTCTTT. Its translation is CAWSGAYSAEAFF.